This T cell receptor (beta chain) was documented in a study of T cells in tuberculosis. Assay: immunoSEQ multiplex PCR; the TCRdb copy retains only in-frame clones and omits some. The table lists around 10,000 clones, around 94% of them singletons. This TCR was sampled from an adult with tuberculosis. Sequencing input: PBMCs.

The CDR3 nucleotides read TGTGCCAGCAGCTTGACTAGCGGGATATGGGGGGCCGAGCAGTACTTC. It specifies CASSLTSGIWGAEQYF. The V call is TRBV7-2, the J call TRBJ2-7; TRBD2 matches 11 bases. Trimming removed 3 bases from V and 6 bases from J; junction bases left unmatched: 10. The V gene's germline CDR1 is SGHTA and CDR2 FQGNSA. The CDR3 runs to 16 residues.